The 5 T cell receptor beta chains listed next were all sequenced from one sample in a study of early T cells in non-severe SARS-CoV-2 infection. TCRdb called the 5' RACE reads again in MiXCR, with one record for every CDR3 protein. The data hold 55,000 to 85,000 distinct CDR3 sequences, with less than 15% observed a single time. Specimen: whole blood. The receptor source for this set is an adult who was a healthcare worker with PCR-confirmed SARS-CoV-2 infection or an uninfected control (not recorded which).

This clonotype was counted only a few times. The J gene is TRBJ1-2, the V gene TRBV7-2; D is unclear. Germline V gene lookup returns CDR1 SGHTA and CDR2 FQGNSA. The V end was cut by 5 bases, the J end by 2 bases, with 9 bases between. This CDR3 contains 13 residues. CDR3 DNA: TGTGCCAGCAGCCGTAACAAGAACTATGGCTACACCTTC. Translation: CASSRNKNYGYTF.

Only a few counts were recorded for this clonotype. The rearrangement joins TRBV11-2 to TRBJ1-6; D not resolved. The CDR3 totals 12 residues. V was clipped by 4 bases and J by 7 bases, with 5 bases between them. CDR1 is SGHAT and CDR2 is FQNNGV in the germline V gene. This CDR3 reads CASSWMNSPLHF. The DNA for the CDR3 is TGTGCCAGCAGCTGGATGAATTCACCCCTCCACTTT. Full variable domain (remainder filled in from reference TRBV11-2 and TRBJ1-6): EAGVAQSPRYKIIEKRQSVAFWCNPISGHATLYWYQQILGQGPKLLIQFQNNGVVDDSQLPKDRFSAERLKGVDSTLKIQPAKLEDSAVYLCASSWMNSPLHFGNGTRLTVT.

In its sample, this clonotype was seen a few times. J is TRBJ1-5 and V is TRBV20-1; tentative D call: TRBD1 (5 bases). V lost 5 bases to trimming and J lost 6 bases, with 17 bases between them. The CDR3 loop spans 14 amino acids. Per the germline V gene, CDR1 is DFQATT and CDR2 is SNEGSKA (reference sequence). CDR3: CSARGQGESQPQHF. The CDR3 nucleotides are TGCAGTGCTCGAGGTCAGGGTGAGAGTCAGCCCCAGCATTTT.

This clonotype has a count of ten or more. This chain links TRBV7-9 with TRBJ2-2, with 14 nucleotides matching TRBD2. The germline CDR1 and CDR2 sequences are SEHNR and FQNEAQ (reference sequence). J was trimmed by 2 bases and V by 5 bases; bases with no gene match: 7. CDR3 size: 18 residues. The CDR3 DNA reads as TGTGCCAGCAGCGGGACTAGCGGGAGCGCCTCTAACACCGGGGAGCTGTTTTTT. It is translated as CASSGTSGSASNTGELFF.

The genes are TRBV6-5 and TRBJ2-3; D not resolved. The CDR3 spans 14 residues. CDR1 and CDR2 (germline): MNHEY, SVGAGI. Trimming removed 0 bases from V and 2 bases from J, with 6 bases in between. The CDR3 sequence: CASSYSPYTDTQYF. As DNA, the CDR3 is TGTGCCAGCAGTTACTCGCCCTACACAGATACGCAGTATTTT.